The next 26 T cell receptor beta chains were all read from a single sample in a study of blood T cell repertoires in COVID-19. This table comes from immunoSEQ multiplex PCR, and its TCRdb copy is limited to in-frame clones, with some not included. The sample shows around 130,000 clones, 80% to 90% of them seen only once. Sequencing used peripheral blood. These receptors all come from a woman aged 55-70 years with acute or convalescent COVID-19.

V usage is TRBV9 and J usage is TRBJ2-1, with TRBD1 as a possible D gene (5 bases). The germline V gene has CDR1 SGDLS and CDR2 YYNGEE. V gave up 0 bases and J gave up 7 bases, with 11 bases separating them. CDR3 length: 14 amino acids. The CDR3 here is CASSVETALNEQFF. The DNA for the CDR3 is TGTGCCAGCAGCGTAGAGACAGCACTAAATGAGCAGTTCTTC.

This clone has a single count. DNA of the CDR3: TGTGCCAGTAGCCCGGGACAGGGGCCAGGGGGCTACACCTTC. It encodes CASSPGQGPGGYTF. The chain joins TRBV19 to TRBJ1-2, with 10 bases that match TRBD1. This CDR3 has 14 residues. V lost 6 bases, J lost 8 bases, and 9 bases stayed unmatched. Germline V gene lookup returns CDR1 LNHDA and CDR2 SQIVND (reference sequence).

Notes on this clone: At one end the junction does not follow the germline gene, possibly because of a read error. At the DNA level, this CDR3 is encoded by other sequences in the same sample as well. V usage is TRBV19 and J usage is TRBJ1-3; D gene uncertain. The CDR3 sequence is 15 residues long. Germline assignment: CDR1 LNHDA and CDR2 SQIVND (reference sequence). CDR3 region: CASSTQAFSGNTIYF. The CDR3 coding sequence is TGTGCTAGTAGTACTCAGGCTTTCTCTGGAAACACCATATATTTT.

For the CDR3, the DNA is TGTGCCAGCAGGAAAGGACAGGTACAACGAGAGCTGTTTTTT. Amino acid sequence: CASRKGQVQRELFF. The chain has TRBV2 and TRBJ2-2, with TRBD1 matching 7 bases. J gave up 11 bases and V 6 bases, and 12 bases lay outside the gene matches. This CDR3 has 14 amino acids. The V gene's germline CDR1 is SNHLY and CDR2 FYNNEI.

The CDR3 region has the DNA TGCAGCGTGGAACAGGGGCCTAATGAAAAACTGTTTTTT. Protein: CSVEQGPNEKLFF. This chain connects TRBV29-1 to TRBJ1-4, with 7 bases fitting TRBD1. CDR1 is SQVTM and CDR2 is ANQGSEA in the germline V gene. The CDR3 runs to 13 residues. V was pared by 6 bases and J by 3 bases, with 4 bases of the junction left unmatched.

The chain has TRBV5-6 and TRBJ2-3; 10 bases are a match to TRBD2. After removal of 4 bases from V and 4 bases from J, the junction contained 15 bases not matched to a gene. Germline CDR1 SGHDT, CDR2 YYEEEE. The CDR3 is 18 residues long. The CDR3 spells CASSSRRGLAISPDTQYF. CDR3 in DNA: TGTGCCAGCAGCAGCCGGCGGGGACTAGCGATTTCCCCAGATACGCAGTATTTT.

The chain recombines TRBV19 with TRBJ2-1, with a weak D call TRBD1 (6 bases). With 6 bases removed from V and 0 bases from J, the gap between germline ends came to 18 bases. Germline V gene lookup returns CDR1 LNHDA and CDR2 SQIVND (reference sequence). This CDR3 contains 17 residues. The CDR3 is CASRSTEGHSSYNEQFF. DNA of the CDR3: TGTGCCAGTAGAAGCACAGAGGGACACAGCTCCTACAATGAGCAGTTCTTC. Filled out from reference TRBV19 and TRBJ2-1, the complete variable domain reads DGGITQSPKYLFRKEGQNVTLSCEQNLNHDAMYWYRQDPGQGLRLIYYSQIVNDFQKGDIAEGYSVSREKKESFPLTVTSAQKNPTAFYLCASRSTEGHSSYNEQFFGPGTRLTVL.

V is TRBV30 and J is TRBJ2-1; TRBD1 matches 7 bases. Trimming at V came to 7 bases and at J to 7 bases, leaving 7 bases not matched to a gene. The CDR3 spans 12 residues. Germline CDR1 reads GTSNPN; CDR2 reads SVGIG (reference sequence). CDR3 residues: CAFRGYENEQFF. CDR3 DNA sequence: TGTGCCTTCAGGGGGTACGAGAATGAGCAGTTCTTC.

The chain employs TRBV10-3 and TRBJ1-2; D is ambiguous. Per germline, CDR1 ENHRY and CDR2 SYGVKD. The CDR3 is made up of 13 amino acids. The ends were cut back, 11 bases at V and 3 bases at J, with 16 bases in the middle. CDR3 protein: CAAQTDSDYGYTF. The CDR3 DNA follows: TGTGCCGCACAGACGGACTCTGACTATGGCTACACCTTC.

The rearrangement joins TRBV19 to TRBJ2-1; 7 nucleotides match TRBD2. Per germline, CDR1 LNHDA and CDR2 SQIVND (reference sequence). V shed 1 base, J shed 11 bases, and the junction held 8 bases outside the gene matches. This CDR3 has 14 residues. The CDR3 loop is CASSIVASGNKQFF. As DNA, the CDR3 is TGTGCCAGTAGTATAGTAGCTAGCGGAAACAAGCAGTTCTTC.

This clone was seen a single time. The V gene is TRBV19, the J gene TRBJ2-6; weak D call: TRBD1 (6 bases). The CDR3 runs to 14 residues. Germline V gene data show CDR1 as LNHDA and CDR2 as SQIVND (reference sequence). V was shortened by 10 bases and J by 2 bases, with 12 bases between the two germline ends. CDR3 loop: CATMNRAGANVLTF. The CDR3 DNA reads TGTGCCACTATGAACAGGGCTGGGGCCAACGTCCTGACTTTC.

This clone was observed once. CDR3 residues: CASSRTSGGLVVRTDTQYF. In nucleotides, the CDR3 is TGTGCCAGCAGCCGGACTAGCGGGGGACTCGTCGTAAGAACAGATACGCAGTATTTT. The chain employs TRBV2 and TRBJ2-3; 13 bases are a match to TRBD2. V shed 6 bases, J shed 3 bases, and the junction held 15 bases outside the gene matches. The CDR3 totals 19 residues. Germline loops: CDR1 SNHLY, CDR2 FYNNEI.

The chain combines TRBV10-1 with TRBJ2-7, with a possible D match to TRBD2 (6 bases). V lost 6 bases, J lost 12 bases, and 15 bases lay in between. This CDR3 has 11 amino acids. Germline CDR1 is WNHNN and CDR2 is SYGVQD (reference sequence). CDR3 loop: CASRTRREVYF. CDR3 DNA sequence: TGCGCCAGCAGAACTCGCAGGGAGGTGTACTTC.

This clone has more than one count but fewer than ten. The genes are TRBV19 and TRBJ2-7; no reliable D call. Germline V gene lookup returns CDR1 LNHDA and CDR2 SQIVND (reference sequence). Trimming stripped 0 bases from V and 3 bases from J, with 3 bases between. CDR3 length: 12 amino acids. CDR3 sequence (DNA): TGTGCCAGTAGTATAGACAACTACGAGCAGTACTTC. Amino acid sequence: CASSIDNYEQYF.

This chain joins TRBV5-6 and TRBJ1-1; 7 bases line up with TRBD1. CDR1 and CDR2 from the germline V gene are SGHDT and YYEEEE. This CDR3 contains 13 residues. V trimming: 4 bases; J trimming: 4 bases; junction bases outside the gene matches: 4. The DNA of the CDR3 is TGTGCCAGCAGCCGCGCAGGGGGCACTGAAGCTTTCTTT. Residues: CASSRAGGTEAFF.

The chain carries TRBV29-1 and TRBJ1-2, with 9 bases that match TRBD1. With 2 bases clipped from V and 1 base from J, the junction kept 11 bases outside the gene matches. There are 17 residues in the CDR3. Per the germline V gene, CDR1 is SQVTM and CDR2 is ANQGSEA. The DNA for the CDR3 is TGCAGCGTTGAATTCTGGGACAGGGATGATGTTAACTATGGCTACACCTTC. Translating gives CSVEFWDRDDVNYGYTF.

The chain joins TRBV7-9 to TRBJ1-1; TRBD1 matches at 7 bases. The CDR3 is 15 residues long. CDR1 is SEHNR, CDR2 FQNEAQ, per germline (reference sequence). Losses at the gene ends were 3 bases for V and 0 bases for J; bases not matched to a gene: 4. The CDR3 DNA sequence: TGTGCCAGCAGCTTTTTTCAGGGGGTGAACACTGAAGCTTTCTTT. It translates to CASSFFQGVNTEAFF.

This clone was seen more than once but under ten times. The chain uses TRBV3-1 (or the pseudogene TRBV3-2) and TRBJ2-7; 11 nucleotides match TRBD2. The length of the CDR3 is 14 residues. Germline CDR1 is LGHDT and CDR2 is YNNKEL (reference sequence). The ends lost 4 bases at V and 7 bases at J; junction bases unmatched: 6. CDR3 sequence: CASSLAGGPKEQYV. The CDR3 DNA is TGTGCCAGCAGCCTAGCGGGAGGGCCTAAGGAGCAGTACGTC.

The gene calls are TRBV24-1 and TRBJ2-1; 10 bases are shared with TRBD2. After removal of 9 bases from V and 6 bases from J, the junction contained 7 bases not matched to a gene. Per the germline V gene, CDR1 is KGHDR and CDR2 is SFDVKD. There are 14 residues in the CDR3. CDR3 sequence (DNA): TGTGCCACCGAACCTAGCGGGAGTCGCAATGAGCAGTTCTTC. This gives the protein CATEPSGSRNEQFF.

This clone is categorized as medium-sized. The chain joins TRBV28 to TRBJ2-3, with 7 bases lining up with TRBD2. The CDR3 sequence is 16 residues long. J was trimmed by 5 bases and V by 0 bases; bases with no gene match: 8. CDR1 MDHEN and CDR2 SYDVKM come from the germline V gene. The chain's CDR3 is CASSLWEGGPGDTQYF. The DNA of the CDR3 is TGTGCCAGCAGTTTATGGGAGGGAGGGCCTGGAGATACGCAGTATTTT.

CDR3 sequence reads: CASSELGGRAADTQYF. The DNA of the CDR3 is TGTGCCAGCAGTGAACTGGGCGGGAGGGCAGCAGATACGCAGTATTTT. The V call is TRBV6-1, the J call TRBJ2-3, with TRBD2 identical over 9 bases. CDR3 length: 16 amino acids. The ends lost 2 bases at V and 4 bases at J; junction bases unmatched: 7. Per the germline V gene, CDR1 is MNHNS and CDR2 is SASEGT.

The chain has TRBV2 and TRBJ2-1; TRBD1 aligns across 8 bases. With 9 bases clipped from V and 7 bases from J, the junction kept 11 bases outside the gene matches. Germline CDR1 is SNHLY and CDR2 is FYNNEI. This CDR3 contains 14 residues. CDR3 in DNA: TGTGCCAGTAGAGACAGGGGCGTGAGGAATGAGCAGTTCTTC. Translation gives CASRDRGVRNEQFF.

The chain recombines TRBV3-1 (or the pseudogene TRBV3-2) with TRBJ1-2; possible D gene TRBD1, 6 bases. Between the trimmed V and J ends, which lost 2 bases and 3 bases, there was a span of 16 bases. Germline lookup yields CDR1 LGHDT and CDR2 YNNKEL (reference sequence). The length of the CDR3 is 16 residues. Here the CDR3 DNA reads TGTGCCAGCAGCCAATCGGGGGGGGCGGTTCACTATGGCTACACCTTC. Its protein is CASSQSGGAVHYGYTF.

This rearrangement joins TRBV20-1 to TRBJ2-5; 7 bases agree with TRBD2. Trimming took 3 bases from V and 7 from J; bases not matched to a gene: 2. The V gene's germline CDR1 is DFQATT and CDR2 SNEGSKA (reference sequence). This CDR3 is built from 11 residues. CDR3 protein: CSASREGTQYF. CDR3 sequence (DNA): TGCAGTGCTAGTAGGGAGGGGACCCAGTACTTC.

The chain couples TRBV3-1 (or the pseudogene TRBV3-2) to TRBJ2-3; 9 positions agree with TRBD2. The germline V gene has CDR1 LGHDT and CDR2 YNNKEL (reference sequence). The V gene end was trimmed by 3 bases and the J gene end by 1 base; junction bases not matched to a gene: 2. This CDR3 has 15 residues. Written as DNA, the CDR3 is TGTGCCAGCAGCCAGAGGACTAGCGGCACAGATACGCAGTATTTT. Translation gives CASSQRTSGTDTQYF.

In this sample, this clone turned up many times. The V and J genes are TRBV6-5 and TRBJ1-2; TRBD1 might be the D (6 bases). In germline, CDR1 is MNHEY, CDR2 SVGAGI. V was shortened by 2 bases and J by 7 bases, with 17 bases between the two germline ends. The CDR3 loop spans 15 amino acids. The CDR3 reads CASSYRGQIRVGYTF. Here the CDR3 DNA reads TGTGCCAGCAGTTACCGCGGACAGATTAGGGTTGGCTACACCTTC.